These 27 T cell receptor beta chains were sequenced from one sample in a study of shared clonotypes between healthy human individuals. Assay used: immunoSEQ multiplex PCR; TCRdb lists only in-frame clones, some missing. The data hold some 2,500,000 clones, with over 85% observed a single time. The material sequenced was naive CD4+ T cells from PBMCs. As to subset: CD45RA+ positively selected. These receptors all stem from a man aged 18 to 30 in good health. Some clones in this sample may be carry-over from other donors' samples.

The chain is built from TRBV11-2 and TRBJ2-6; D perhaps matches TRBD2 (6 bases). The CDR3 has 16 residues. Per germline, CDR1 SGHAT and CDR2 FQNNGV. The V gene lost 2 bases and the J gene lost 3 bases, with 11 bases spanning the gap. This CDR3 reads CASSLIRGGGANVLTF. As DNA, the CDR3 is TGTGCCAGCAGCTTAATACGGGGAGGTGGGGCCAACGTCCTGACTTTC.

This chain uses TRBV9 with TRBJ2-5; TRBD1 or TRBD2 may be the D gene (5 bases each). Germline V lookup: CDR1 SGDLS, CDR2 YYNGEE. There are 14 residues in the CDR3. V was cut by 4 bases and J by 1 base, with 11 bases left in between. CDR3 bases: TGTGCCAGCAGCTACACCGGGACCCAAGAGACCCAGTACTTC. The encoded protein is CASSYTGTQETQYF. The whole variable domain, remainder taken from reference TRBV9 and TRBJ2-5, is DSGVTQTPKHLITATGQRVTLRCSPRSGDLSVYWYQQSLDQGLQFLIQYYNGEERAKGNILERFSAQQFPDLHSELNLSSLELGDSALYFCASSYTGTQETQYFGPGTRLLVL.

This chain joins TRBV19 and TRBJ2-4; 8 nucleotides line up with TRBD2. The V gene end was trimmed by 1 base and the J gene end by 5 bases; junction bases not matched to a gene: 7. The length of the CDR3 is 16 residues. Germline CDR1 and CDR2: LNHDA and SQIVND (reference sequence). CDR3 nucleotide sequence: TGTGCCAGTAGTATAGGAGGGCGGGGGGCAGAAAACATTCAGTACTTC. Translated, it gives CASSIGGRGAENIQYF.

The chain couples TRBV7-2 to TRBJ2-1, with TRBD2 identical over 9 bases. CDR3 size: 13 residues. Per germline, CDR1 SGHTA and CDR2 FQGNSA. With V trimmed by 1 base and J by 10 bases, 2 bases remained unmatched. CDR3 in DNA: TGTGCCAGCAGCTTAGGACTAGCGGCGGAGCAGTTCTTC. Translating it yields CASSLGLAAEQFF.

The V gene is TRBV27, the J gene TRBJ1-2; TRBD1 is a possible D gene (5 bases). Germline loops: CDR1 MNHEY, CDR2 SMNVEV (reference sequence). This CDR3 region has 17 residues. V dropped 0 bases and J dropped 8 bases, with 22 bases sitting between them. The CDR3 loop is CASSLSGGAGLRSGYTF. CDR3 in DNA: TGTGCCAGCAGTTTATCGGGGGGTGCGGGACTGAGATCCGGCTACACCTTC.

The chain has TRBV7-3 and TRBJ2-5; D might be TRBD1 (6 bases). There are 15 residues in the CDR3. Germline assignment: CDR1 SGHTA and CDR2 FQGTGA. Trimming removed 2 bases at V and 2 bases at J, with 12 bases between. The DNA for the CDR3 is TGTGCCAGCAGCTTACTTCAGGGGCGTCAAGAGACCCAGTACTTC. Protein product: CASSLLQGRQETQYF.

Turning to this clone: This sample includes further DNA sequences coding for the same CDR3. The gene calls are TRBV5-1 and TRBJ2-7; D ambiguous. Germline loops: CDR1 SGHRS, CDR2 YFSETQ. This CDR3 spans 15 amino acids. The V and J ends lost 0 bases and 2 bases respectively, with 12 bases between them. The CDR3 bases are TGCGCCAGCAGCTTGGCCTTAGCAGCTCCCTACGAGCAGTACTTC. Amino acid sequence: CASSLALAAPYEQYF.

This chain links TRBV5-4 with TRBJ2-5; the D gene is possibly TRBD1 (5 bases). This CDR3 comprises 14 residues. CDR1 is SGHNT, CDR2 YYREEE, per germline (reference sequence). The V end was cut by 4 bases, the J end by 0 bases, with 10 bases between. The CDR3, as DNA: TGTGCCAGCAGCCGCGCGACAGACCAAGAGACCCAGTACTTC. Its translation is CASSRATDQETQYF.

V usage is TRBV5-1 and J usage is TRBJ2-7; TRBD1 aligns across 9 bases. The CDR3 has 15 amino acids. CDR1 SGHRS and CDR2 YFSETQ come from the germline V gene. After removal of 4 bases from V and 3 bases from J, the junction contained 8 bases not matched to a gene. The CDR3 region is CASSGGTGTVYEQYF. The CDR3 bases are TGCGCCAGCAGCGGAGGGACAGGGACGGTCTACGAGCAGTACTTC.

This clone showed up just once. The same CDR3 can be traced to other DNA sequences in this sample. The CDR3 DNA reads as TGCAGCGTTGCTCGTAGAATGAACACTGAAGCTTTCTTT. Translating it yields CSVARRMNTEAFF. This chain connects TRBV29-1 to TRBJ1-1; D gene ambiguous. V lost 4 bases and J lost 0, with 9 bases in between. Germline V gene lookup returns CDR1 SQVTM and CDR2 ANQGSEA. The CDR3 consists of 13 residues.

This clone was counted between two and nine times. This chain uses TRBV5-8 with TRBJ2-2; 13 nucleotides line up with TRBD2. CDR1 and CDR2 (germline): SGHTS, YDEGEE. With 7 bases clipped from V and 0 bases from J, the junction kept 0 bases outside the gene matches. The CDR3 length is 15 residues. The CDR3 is CASGTSGTNTGELFF. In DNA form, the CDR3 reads TGTGCCAGCGGGACTAGCGGGACGAACACCGGGGAGCTGTTTTTT.

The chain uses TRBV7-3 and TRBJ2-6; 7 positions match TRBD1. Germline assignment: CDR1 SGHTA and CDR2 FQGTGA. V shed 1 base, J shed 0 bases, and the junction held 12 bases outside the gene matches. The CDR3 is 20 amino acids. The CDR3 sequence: CASSLRGQSLSYSGANVLTF. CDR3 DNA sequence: TGTGCCAGCAGCTTAAGGGGACAGTCCCTTTCCTACTCTGGGGCCAACGTCCTGACTTTC.

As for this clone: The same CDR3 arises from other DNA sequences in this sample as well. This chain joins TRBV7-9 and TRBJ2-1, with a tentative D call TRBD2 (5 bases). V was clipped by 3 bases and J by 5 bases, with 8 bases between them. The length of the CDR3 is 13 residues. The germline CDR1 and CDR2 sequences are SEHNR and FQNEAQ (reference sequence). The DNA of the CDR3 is TGTGCCAGCAGCTTCACCGGGAACAATGAGCAGTTCTTC. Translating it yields CASSFTGNNEQFF.

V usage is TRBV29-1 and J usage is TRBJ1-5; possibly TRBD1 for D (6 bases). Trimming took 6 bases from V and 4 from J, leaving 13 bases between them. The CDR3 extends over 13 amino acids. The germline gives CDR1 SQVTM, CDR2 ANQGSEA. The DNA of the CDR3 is TGCAGCGTATCCAAGACAGGTAATCAGCCCCAGCATTTT. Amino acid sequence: CSVSKTGNQPQHF.

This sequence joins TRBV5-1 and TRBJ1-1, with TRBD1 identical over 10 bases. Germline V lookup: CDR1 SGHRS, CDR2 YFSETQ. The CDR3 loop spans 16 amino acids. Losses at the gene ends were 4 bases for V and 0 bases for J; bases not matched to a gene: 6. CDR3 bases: TGCGCCAGCAGCCTCCGGGACAGGGGAATGAACACTGAAGCTTTCTTT. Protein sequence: CASSLRDRGMNTEAFF.

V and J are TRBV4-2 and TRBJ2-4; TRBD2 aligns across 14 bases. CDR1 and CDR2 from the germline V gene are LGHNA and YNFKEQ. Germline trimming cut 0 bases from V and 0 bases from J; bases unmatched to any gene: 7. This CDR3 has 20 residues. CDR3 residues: CASSQDGLAGGLQAKNIQYF. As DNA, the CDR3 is TGTGCCAGCAGCCAAGATGGACTAGCGGGAGGTTTACAAGCCAAAAACATTCAGTACTTC.

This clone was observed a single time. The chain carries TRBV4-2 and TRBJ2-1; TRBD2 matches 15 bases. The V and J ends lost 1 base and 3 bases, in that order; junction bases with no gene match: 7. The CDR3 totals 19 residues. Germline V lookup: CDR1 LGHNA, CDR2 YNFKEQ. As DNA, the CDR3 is TGTGCCAGCAGCCAAGTTGGGGGACTAGCGGGAGGCATCTACAATGAGCAGTTCTTC. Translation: CASSQVGGLAGGIYNEQFF.

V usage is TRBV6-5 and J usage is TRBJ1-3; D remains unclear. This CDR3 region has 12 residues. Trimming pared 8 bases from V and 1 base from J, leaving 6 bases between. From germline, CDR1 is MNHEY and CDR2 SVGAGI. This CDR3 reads CASGESGNTIYF. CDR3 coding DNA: TGTGCCAGCGGCGAGTCTGGAAACACCATATATTTT.

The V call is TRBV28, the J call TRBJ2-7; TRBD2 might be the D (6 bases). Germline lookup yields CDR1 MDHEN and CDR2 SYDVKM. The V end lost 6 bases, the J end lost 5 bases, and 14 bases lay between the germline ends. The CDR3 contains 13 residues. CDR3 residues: CASRAGRSNEQYF. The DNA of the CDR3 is TGTGCCAGCAGGGCGGGGCGGAGTAACGAGCAGTACTTC.

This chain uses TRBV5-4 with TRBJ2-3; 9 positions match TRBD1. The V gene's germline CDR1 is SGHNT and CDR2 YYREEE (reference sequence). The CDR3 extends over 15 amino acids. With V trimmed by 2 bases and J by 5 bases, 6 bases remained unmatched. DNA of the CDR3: TGTGCCAGCAGCTTTGAACAGGGGGCGCGAGATACGCAGTATTTT. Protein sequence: CASSFEQGARDTQYF.

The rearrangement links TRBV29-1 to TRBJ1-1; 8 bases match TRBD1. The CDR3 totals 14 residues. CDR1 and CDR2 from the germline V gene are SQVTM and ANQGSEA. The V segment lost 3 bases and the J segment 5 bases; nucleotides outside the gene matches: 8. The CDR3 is CSVDPRGLGTEAFF. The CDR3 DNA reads TGCAGCGTTGATCCCAGGGGGCTCGGGACTGAAGCTTTCTTT.

DNA of the CDR3: TGTGCCAGCAGCTTGGCGTATGTACAGAAAGAGACCCAGTACTTC. This encodes CASSLAYVQKETQYF. This chain links TRBV5-4 with TRBJ2-5; the D is unclear. Per germline, CDR1 SGHNT and CDR2 YYREEE (reference sequence). Trimming took 0 bases from V and 3 from J, leaving 12 bases between them. There are 15 residues in the CDR3.

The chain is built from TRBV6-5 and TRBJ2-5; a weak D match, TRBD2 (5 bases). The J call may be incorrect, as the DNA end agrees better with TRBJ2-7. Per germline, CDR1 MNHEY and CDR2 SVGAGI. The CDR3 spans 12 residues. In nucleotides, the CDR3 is TGTGCCAGCAGGAAGGGAGAAAGCGAGCAGTACTTC. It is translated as CASRKGESEQYF.

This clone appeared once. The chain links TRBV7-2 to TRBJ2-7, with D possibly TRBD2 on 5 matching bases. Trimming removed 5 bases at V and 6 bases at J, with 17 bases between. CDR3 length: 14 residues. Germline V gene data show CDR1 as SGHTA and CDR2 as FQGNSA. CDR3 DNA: TGTGCCAGCAGCGCGCGGGTCGGGCATCTCGAGCAGTACTTC. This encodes CASSARVGHLEQYF.

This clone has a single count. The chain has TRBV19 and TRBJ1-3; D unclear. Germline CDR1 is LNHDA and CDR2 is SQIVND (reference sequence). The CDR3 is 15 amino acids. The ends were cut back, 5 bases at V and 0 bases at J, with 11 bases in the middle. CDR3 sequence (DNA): TGTGCCAGTAGTCCCCGACAAACCTCTGGAAACACCATATATTTT. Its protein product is CASSPRQTSGNTIYF.

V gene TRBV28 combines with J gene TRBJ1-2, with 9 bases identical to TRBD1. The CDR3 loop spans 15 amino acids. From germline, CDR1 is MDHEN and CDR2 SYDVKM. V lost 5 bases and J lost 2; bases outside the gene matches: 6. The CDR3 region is CASSPRTGVNYGYTF. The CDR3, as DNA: TGTGCCAGCAGTCCCCGGACAGGGGTGAACTATGGCTACACCTTC.

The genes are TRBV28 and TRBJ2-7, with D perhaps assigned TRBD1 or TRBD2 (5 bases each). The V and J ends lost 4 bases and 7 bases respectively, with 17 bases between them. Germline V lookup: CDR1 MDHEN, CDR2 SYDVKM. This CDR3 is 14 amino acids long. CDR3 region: CASSSSRQTGEQYF. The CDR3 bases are TGTGCCAGCAGTTCCAGTCGACAGACGGGAGAGCAGTACTTC.